Listed below are T cell receptor beta chains from one sample, sequenced in a study of blood T cell repertoires in COVID-19. The repertoire was sequenced with immunoSEQ multiplex PCR; TCRdb's copy has only in-frame clones and lacks some. Of approximately 40,000 clones in the sample, roughly 90% are singletons; the top ten hold 2% to 2.5%. The sample comprised peripheral blood. These receptors were collected from a human donor in a cohort sampled during active COVID-19. Each CDR3 is given without its conserved first and last residue. Fields, in order: clone size, CDR3 length, V gene, CDR3 protein. Clone size is stated in some rows and not others, as once, few, many or a class when expanded.

>few|13|TRBV9
ASSVDWSGSYEQY
>-|14|TRBV5-1
ASTPKAGKSTYEQY
>-|13|TRBV4-1
ASSQDRGTGNTIY
>once|11|TRBV12-3/TRBV12-4
ASSLQRGETQY
>-|16|TRBV24-1
ATSDSGSGVWLNQPQH
>-|14|TRBV4-2
ASSQASGGAPYEQY
>-|13|TRBV18
ASSPAGQGNQPQH
>-|13|TRBV9
ASSAGGQGIAGYT
>-|13|TRBV19
ASRNSGGATDTQY
>-|16|TRBV5-1
ASSQGLAGGSSYNEQF
>-|14|TRBV6-6
ASSYSLDRGSNEQY
>-|12|TRBV19
ASSSRDRAYEQY
>-|14|TRBV30
AWSGSGTGGNQPQH
>-|12|TRBV7-2
ASSYPRDGTEAF
>-|12|TRBV5-1
ASSLGTGDYGYT
>-|14|TRBV3-1/TRBV3-2
ASSQLAGGAYNEQF
>-|11|TRBV29-1
SVELDRGNEQF
>-|14|TRBV10-3
AISESLGTGVYGYT
>-|12|TRBV2
ASNSQGNSETQY
>-|11|TRBV29-1
SVPRGATTEAF
>-|13|TRBV18
ASSPRRDRALKLF
>-|14|TRBV5-1
ASSLANSNSPDTQY